The 7 T cell receptor beta chains given below trace back to one sample, sequenced in a study of OX40 agonist ivuxolimab in advanced cancers. To prepare the library, the immunoSEQ multiplex PCR assay was applied. Drawn from immuneACCESS, this table holds only the in-frame rearrangements with V and J called that TCRdb kept. Clones are partly lost; checked studies trace under half to an unresolved V gene and leave the rest unexplained. The sample includes about 30,000 clones, with 90% observed a single time. 20% to 25% of the sample goes to the ten largest clones. The input for sequencing was CD4+ or CD8+ T cells sorted from blood, taken in a trial of the OX40 agonist ivuxolimab. The receptor source for this set is an adult with an advanced solid tumor such as melanoma, head and neck, liver or kidney cancer.

This chain uses TRBV7-9 with TRBJ2-1; D is tentatively TRBD1 or TRBD2 (7 bases each). Trimming took off 5 bases at V and 3 bases at J, with 11 bases between the two ends. Germline-derived CDR1 and CDR2 are SEHNR and FQNEAQ (reference sequence). The CDR3 loop spans 14 amino acids. CDR3 protein: CASSQGDYYNEQFF. In DNA form, the CDR3 reads TGTGCCAGCAGCCAGGGGGACTACTACAATGAGCAGTTCTTC.

The rearrangement joins TRBV29-1 to TRBJ2-7; the match to TRBD2 covers 7 bases. V dropped 6 bases and J dropped 4; count of bases not matched to a gene: 12. The V gene's germline CDR1 is SQVTM and CDR2 ANQGSEA. This CDR3 region has 14 residues. CDR3 coding DNA: TGCAGCGTATTGGCGGGGCTAGCGGTTTACGAGCAGTACTTC. Encoded protein: CSVLAGLAVYEQYF.

The CDR3 region is CASSLWIGVVGELFF. CDR3 DNA sequence: TGTGCCAGCAGCTTATGGATAGGGGTGGTCGGGGAGCTGTTTTTT. V usage is TRBV7-8 and J usage is TRBJ2-2, with a possible D match to TRBD1 (5 bases). The CDR3 runs 15 residues. V lost 2 bases and J 7 bases, leaving 14 bases between the germline ends. The germline V gene encodes CDR1 SGHVS and CDR2 FQNEAQ.

The genes are TRBV5-6 and TRBJ1-1; 11 bases are shared with TRBD1. This CDR3 spans 16 amino acids. The J segment lost 1 base and the V segment lost 3 bases, leaving 5 bases of the junction unmatched. Germline CDR1 and CDR2: SGHDT and YYEEEE. CDR3 DNA: TGTGCCAGCAGCTGGGGGACAGGGGGGAGGAACACTGAAGCTTTCTTT. Residues: CASSWGTGGRNTEAFF.

The chain has TRBV11-2 and TRBJ2-7; no clear D. CDR3 size: 15 residues. CDR1 and CDR2 from the germline V gene are SGHAT and FQNNGV. V gave up 2 bases and J gave up 0 bases, with 11 bases separating them. This CDR3 reads CASSLLKGYSYEQYF. The CDR3 nucleotides are TGTGCCAGCAGCTTACTTAAGGGTTACTCCTACGAGCAGTACTTC.

The chain joins TRBV7-8 to TRBJ2-5; D not resolved. Per the germline V gene, CDR1 is SGHVS and CDR2 is FQNEAQ. The germline V and J ends were trimmed by 6 bases and 2 bases, with 16 bases remaining between them. CDR3 length: 15 amino acids. This CDR3 reads CASRLEPASQETQYF. CDR3 sequence (DNA): TGTGCCAGCAGATTGGAACCGGCCTCACAAGAGACCCAGTACTTC. Supplemented by reference TRBV7-8 and TRBJ2-5, the full variable domain reads GAGVSQSPRYKVAKRGQDVALRCDPISGHVSLFWYQQALGQGPEFLTYFQNEAQLDKSGLPSDRFFAERPEGSVSTLKIQRTQQEDSAVYLCASRLEPASQETQYFGPGTRLLVL.

This chain uses TRBV7-9 with TRBJ2-1, with D possibly being TRBD2 (5 bases). This CDR3 contains 16 residues. Germline CDR1 and CDR2: SEHNR and FQNEAQ (reference sequence). Trimming left V 5 bases short and J 4 bases short, with 18 bases between. CDR3 residues: CASSPASLNLYNEQFF. The CDR3 coding sequence is TGTGCCAGCAGCCCGGCTAGCCTAAACCTTTACAATGAGCAGTTCTTC.